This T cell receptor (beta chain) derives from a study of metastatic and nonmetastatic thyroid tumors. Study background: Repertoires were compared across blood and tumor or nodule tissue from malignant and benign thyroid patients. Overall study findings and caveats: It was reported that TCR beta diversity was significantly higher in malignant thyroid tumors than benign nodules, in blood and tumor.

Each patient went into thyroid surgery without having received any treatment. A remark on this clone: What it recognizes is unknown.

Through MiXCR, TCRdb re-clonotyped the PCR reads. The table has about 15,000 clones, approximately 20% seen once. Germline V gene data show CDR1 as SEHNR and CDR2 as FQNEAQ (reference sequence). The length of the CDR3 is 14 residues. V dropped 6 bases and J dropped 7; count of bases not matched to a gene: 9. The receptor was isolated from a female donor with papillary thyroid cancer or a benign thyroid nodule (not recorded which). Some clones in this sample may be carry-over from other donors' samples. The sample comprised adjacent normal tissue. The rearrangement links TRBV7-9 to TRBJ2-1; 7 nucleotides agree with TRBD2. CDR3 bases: TGTGCCAGCAGTTCCCGGGGACTATCGAATGAGCAGTTCTTC. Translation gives CASSSRGLSNEQFF.